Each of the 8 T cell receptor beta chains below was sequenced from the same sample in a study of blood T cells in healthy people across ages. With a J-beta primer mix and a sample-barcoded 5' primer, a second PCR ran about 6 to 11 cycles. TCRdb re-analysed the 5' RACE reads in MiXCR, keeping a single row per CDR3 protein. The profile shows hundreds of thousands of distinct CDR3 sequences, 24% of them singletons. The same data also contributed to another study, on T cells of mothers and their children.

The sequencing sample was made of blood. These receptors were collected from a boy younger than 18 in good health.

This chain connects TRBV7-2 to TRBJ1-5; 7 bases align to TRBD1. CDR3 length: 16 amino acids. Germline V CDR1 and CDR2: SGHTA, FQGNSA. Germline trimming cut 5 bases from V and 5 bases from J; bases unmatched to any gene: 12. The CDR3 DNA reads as TGTGCCAGCAGCGACTGGTCCCGGGACAGCCATCAGCCCCAGCATTTT. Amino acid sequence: CASSDWSRDSHQPQHF.

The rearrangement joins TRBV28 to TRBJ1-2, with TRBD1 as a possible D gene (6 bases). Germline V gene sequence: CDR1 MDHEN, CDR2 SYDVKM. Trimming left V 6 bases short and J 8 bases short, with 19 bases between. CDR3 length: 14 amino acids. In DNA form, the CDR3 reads TGTGCCAGCAGGTTGGGGGCAGGGCAGAGCGGCTACACCTTC. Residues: CASRLGAGQSGYTF.

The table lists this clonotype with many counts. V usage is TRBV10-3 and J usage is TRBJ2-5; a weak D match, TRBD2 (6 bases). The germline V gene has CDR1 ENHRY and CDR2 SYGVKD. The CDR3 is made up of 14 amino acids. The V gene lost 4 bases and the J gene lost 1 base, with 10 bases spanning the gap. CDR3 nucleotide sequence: TGTGCCATCAGTGTGGGTAGCGGCCAAGAGACCCAGTACTTC. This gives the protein CAISVGSGQETQYF.

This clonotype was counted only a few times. Written as DNA, the CDR3 is TGTGCCAGCAGCCAAGGGAGGGGAGTAGCAGATACGCAGTATTTT. Amino acid sequence: CASSQGRGVADTQYF. The chain is built from TRBV3-1 and TRBJ2-3, with a weak D call TRBD2 (6 bases). Germline-derived CDR1 and CDR2 are LGHDT and YNNKEL (reference sequence). V lost 1 base and J 4 bases, leaving 12 bases between the germline ends. The CDR3 contains 15 residues.

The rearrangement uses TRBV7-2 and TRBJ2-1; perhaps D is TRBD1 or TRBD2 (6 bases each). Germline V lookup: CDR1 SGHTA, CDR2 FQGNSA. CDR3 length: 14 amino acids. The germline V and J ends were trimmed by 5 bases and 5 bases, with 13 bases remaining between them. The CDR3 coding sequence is TGTGCCAGCAGCGCGACTAGGGGGGACAATGAGCAGTTCTTC. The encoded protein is CASSATRGDNEQFF.

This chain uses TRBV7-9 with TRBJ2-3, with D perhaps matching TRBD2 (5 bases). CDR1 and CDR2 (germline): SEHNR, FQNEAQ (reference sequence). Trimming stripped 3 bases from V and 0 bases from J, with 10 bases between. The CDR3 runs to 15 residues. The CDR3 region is CASSFRGGSTDTQYF. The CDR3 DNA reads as TGTGCCAGCAGCTTTCGGGGTGGGAGCACAGATACGCAGTATTTT.

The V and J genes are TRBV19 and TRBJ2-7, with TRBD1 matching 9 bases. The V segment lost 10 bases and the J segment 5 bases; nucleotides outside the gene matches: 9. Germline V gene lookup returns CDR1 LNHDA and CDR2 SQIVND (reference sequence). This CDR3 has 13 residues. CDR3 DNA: TGTGCCACCTCGGACAGGGGTACCGACGAGCAGTACTTC. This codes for CATSDRGTDEQYF.

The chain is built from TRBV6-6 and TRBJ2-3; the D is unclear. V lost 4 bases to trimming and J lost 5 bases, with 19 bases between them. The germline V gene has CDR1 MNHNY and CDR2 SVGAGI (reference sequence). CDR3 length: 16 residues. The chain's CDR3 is CASSSFLPTGRDTQYF. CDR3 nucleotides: TGTGCCAGCAGTTCCTTCCTTCCGACTGGAAGAGATACGCAGTATTTT.